The 28 T cell receptor beta chains in this list originate from one sample, sequenced in a study of identical twins. Each CDR3 protein is one row after TCRdb ran MiXCR on the 5' RACE reads. Of a few hundred thousand distinct CDR3 sequences in the sample, around a tenth were seen once. This same sample was also part of a study on yellow fever vaccine responses in identical twins.

Sequencing used PBMCs. These receptors all come from a woman aged 18-29 years in good health.

In its sample, this clonotype was seen a few times. The chain links TRBV6-5 to TRBJ2-7, with 11 bases aligning to TRBD2. Trimming took 2 bases from V and 2 from J; bases not matched to a gene: 8. The CDR3 extends over 17 amino acids. Per germline, CDR1 MNHEY and CDR2 SVGAGI. CDR3: CASSYVAGGSWAYEQYF. CDR3 DNA: TGTGCCAGCAGTTACGTAGCGGGAGGGAGTTGGGCCTACGAGCAGTACTTC.

This clonotype came up many times. The rearrangement links TRBV28 to TRBJ2-7; D possibly uses TRBD1 or TRBD2 (6 bases each). Germline assignment: CDR1 MDHEN and CDR2 SYDVKM. This CDR3 has 12 residues. The germline V and J ends were trimmed by 5 bases and 2 bases, with 7 bases remaining between them. Here the CDR3 reads CASSGGPYEQYF. DNA of the CDR3: TGTGCCAGCAGTGGGGGGCCCTACGAGCAGTACTTC.

This clonotype appeared many times. This rearrangement joins TRBV20-1 to TRBJ1-1; D perhaps matches TRBD1 (6 bases). Trimming pared 6 bases from V and 5 bases from J, leaving 10 bases between. This CDR3 comprises 11 residues. Germline-derived CDR1 and CDR2 are DFQATT and SNEGSKA (reference sequence). DNA of the CDR3: TGCAGTGCAAGGACAGTTACTGAAGCTTTCTTT. Amino acid sequence: CSARTVTEAFF.

This clonotype has only a few counts. This sequence joins TRBV7-9 and TRBJ2-1, with TRBD2 matching 9 bases. The CDR3 spans 17 residues. CDR1 and CDR2 from the germline V gene are SEHNR and FQNEAQ (reference sequence). V lost 1 base, J lost 5 bases, and 9 bases stayed unmatched. In DNA form, the CDR3 reads TGTGCCAGCAGCTTAGGGGGTCTAGCGGGAATTGACAATGAGCAGTTCTTC. Encoded protein: CASSLGGLAGIDNEQFF.

V is TRBV15 and J is TRBJ2-1, with 7 nucleotides matching TRBD1. From germline, CDR1 is LNHNV and CDR2 YYDKDF (reference sequence). This CDR3 contains 15 residues. The V gene end was trimmed by 3 bases and the J gene end by 7 bases; junction bases not matched to a gene: 9. In DNA, the CDR3 is TGTGCCACCAGCAGGGACCAGGGGGTAAGAAATGAGCAGTTCTTC. As protein: CATSRDQGVRNEQFF.

This chain uses TRBV6-5 with TRBJ2-7; possibly TRBD1 for D (6 bases). In germline, CDR1 is MNHEY, CDR2 SVGAGI. The CDR3 spans 13 residues. Between the trimmed V and J ends, which lost 3 bases and 7 bases, there was a span of 13 bases. CDR3 amino acids: CASSYARGREQYF. The CDR3, as DNA: TGTGCCAGCAGTTATGCCAGGGGAAGGGAGCAGTACTTC.

This clonotype appeared a few times. The gene calls are TRBV5-1 and TRBJ2-6; TRBD1 is a possible D gene (6 bases). V lost 1 base to trimming and J lost 2 bases, with 13 bases between them. The germline V gene encodes CDR1 SGHRS and CDR2 YFSETQ. The CDR3 has 17 amino acids. The DNA for the CDR3 is TGCGCCAGCAGCTTGTCTTACAGGGCAACTGGGGCCAACGTCCTGACTTTC. Translating it yields CASSLSYRATGANVLTF.

This sequence joins TRBV24-1 and TRBJ2-1, with 8 bases that match TRBD1. V shed 2 bases, J shed 4 bases, and the junction held 9 bases outside the gene matches. Germline V CDR1 and CDR2: KGHDR, SFDVKD. CDR3 size: 17 residues. CDR3 DNA sequence: TGTGCCACCAGTGATTCTCTCGACAGGGGTCTTTACAATGAGCAGTTCTTC. Residues: CATSDSLDRGLYNEQFF.

The genes are TRBV25-1 and TRBJ1-5, with a possible D match to TRBD1 (6 bases). The V end was cut by 4 bases, the J end by 1 base, with 8 bases between. The CDR3 is 14 residues long. Germline V gene sequence: CDR1 MGHDK, CDR2 SYGVNS. In DNA, the CDR3 is TGTGCCAGCAGTGGAGGGGGAAGCAATCAGCCCCAGCATTTT. Encoded protein: CASSGGGSNQPQHF.

This clonotype came up a few times. This chain connects TRBV5-1 to TRBJ1-2; 7 bases map to TRBD1. Germline V gene data show CDR1 as SGHRS and CDR2 as YFSETQ. There are 15 residues in the CDR3. J was trimmed by 3 bases and V by 7 bases; bases with no gene match: 12. The chain's CDR3 is CASREMTGMDYGYTF. DNA for the CDR3: TGCGCCAGCCGAGAAATGACAGGGATGGACTATGGCTACACCTTC.

This clonotype was counted many times. This chain joins TRBV2 and TRBJ2-1; unclear D gene. This CDR3 is built from 14 residues. Germline CDR1 reads SNHLY; CDR2 reads FYNNEI. The V end was cut by 2 bases, the J end by 3 bases, with 8 bases between. For the CDR3, the DNA is TGTGCCAGCAGTGAACGTGCAGACTACAATGAGCAGTTCTTC. Its protein is CASSERADYNEQFF.

This clonotype has more than one count but fewer than ten. CDR3 residues: CASARSYNEQFF. The CDR3 DNA reads as TGTGCCAGTGCCCGCTCCTACAATGAGCAGTTCTTC. The chain links TRBV19 to TRBJ2-1; D gene unclear. The CDR3 sequence is 12 residues long. Trimming cost V 8 bases and J 0 bases, with 5 bases left between them. Germline values: CDR1 LNHDA, CDR2 SQIVND (reference sequence). Variable domain in full (rest from reference TRBV19 and TRBJ2-1): DGGITQSPKYLFRKEGQNVTLSCEQNLNHDAMYWYRQDPGQGLRLIYYSQIVNDFQKGDIAEGYSVSREKKESFPLTVTSAQKNPTAFYLCASARSYNEQFFGPGTRLTVL.

The sample holds a few counts of this clonotype. The chain is built from TRBV29-1 and TRBJ2-5, with D possibly matching TRBD1 (5 bases). Germline assignment: CDR1 SQVTM and CDR2 ANQGSEA. V shed 3 bases and J shed 1 base, with 15 bases lying between them. This CDR3 spans 15 amino acids. CDR3 residues: CSVEEQGDIQETQYF. CDR3 DNA sequence: TGCAGCGTTGAGGAACAAGGGGATATCCAAGAGACCCAGTACTTC.

This chain connects TRBV27 to TRBJ1-1, with D tentatively TRBD1 (5 bases). The germline CDR1 and CDR2 sequences are MNHEY and SMNVEV (reference sequence). Trimming took 3 bases from V and 0 from J, leaving 8 bases between them. The CDR3 length is 14 residues. CDR3 sequence (DNA): TGTGCCAGCAGTTTTAAGGGGATGAACACTGAAGCTTTCTTT. Translation: CASSFKGMNTEAFF.

This clonotype was found a few times. The rearrangement links TRBV6-5 to TRBJ2-1, with D tentatively TRBD2 (6 bases). Germline lookup yields CDR1 MNHEY and CDR2 SVGAGI. The V and J ends lost 4 bases and 0 bases respectively, with 16 bases between them. The CDR3 sequence is 17 residues long. In nucleotides, the CDR3 is TGTGCCAGCAGTTCTAAAAAGCGGGTGAGCTCCTACAATGAGCAGTTCTTC. It specifies CASSSKKRVSSYNEQFF.

The V call is TRBV11-3, the J call TRBJ2-2; D gene ambiguous. The germline V gene has CDR1 SGHNT and CDR2 YENEEA. The V end was cut by 1 base, the J end by 5 bases, with 8 bases between. The CDR3 has 14 residues. As DNA, the CDR3 is TGTGCCAGCAGCTTAGGACATACGACCGGGGAGCTGTTTTTT. Its translation is CASSLGHTTGELFF.

There are many counts of this clonotype. Relative to the germline gene, one junction end is altered; a read error may explain this. The rearrangement uses TRBV5-6 and TRBJ2-5; 7 nucleotides align to TRBD1. Germline CDR1 is SGHDT and CDR2 is YYEEEE. The CDR3 runs to 13 residues. DNA of the CDR3: TGTGCCAGCAGCACGTGGGACACAGGGGTTGCGCACTTC. Amino acid sequence: CASSTWDTGVAHF. The whole variable domain, filled in from reference TRBV5-6 and TRBJ2-5, reads DAGVTQSPTHLIKTRGQQVTLRCSPKSGHDTVSWYQQALGQGPQFIFQYYEEEERQRGNFPDRFSGHQFPNYSSELNVNALLLGDSALYLCASSTWDTGVAHFGPGTRLLVL.

This sequence joins TRBV11-1 and TRBJ2-1; D gene unclear. Germline V gene lookup returns CDR1 SGHAT and CDR2 FQDESV (reference sequence). V gave up 5 bases and J gave up 0 bases, with 17 bases separating them. The CDR3 sequence is 17 residues long. Here the CDR3 reads CASSPSGVLSSYNEQFF. The CDR3 DNA follows: TGTGCCAGCAGCCCCTCAGGTGTACTAAGCTCCTACAATGAGCAGTTCTTC. Drawing the rest from reference TRBV11-1 and TRBJ2-1, the complete variable domain is EAEVAQSPRYKITEKSQAVAFWCDPISGHATLYWYRQILGQGPELLVQFQDESVVDDSQLPKDRFSAERLKGVDSTLKIQPAELGDSAMYLCASSPSGVLSSYNEQFFGPGTRLTVL.

Ten or more counts support this clonotype. The rearrangement links TRBV12-3 or TRBV12-4 to TRBJ2-5, with no clear D. Trimming stripped 7 bases from V and 1 base from J, with 22 bases between. This CDR3 comprises 17 residues. CDR3 in DNA: TGTGCCAGCAACCCTCGGCCCGTAGCAGCCAGCCAAGAGACCCAGTACTTC. Its translation: CASNPRPVAASQETQYF.

The chain links TRBV20-1 to TRBJ2-5; D is undetermined. V was cut by 0 bases and J by 1 base, with 3 bases left in between. The V gene's germline CDR1 is DFQATT and CDR2 SNEGSKA (reference sequence). This CDR3 is built from 12 residues. CDR3 sequence: CSARDSQETQYF. DNA of the CDR3: TGCAGTGCTAGAGACAGCCAAGAGACCCAGTACTTC.

This clonotype occurred many times. The chain couples TRBV5-1 to TRBJ2-2; D is unclear. There are 13 residues in the CDR3. Germline CDR1 and CDR2: SGHRS and YFSETQ. V lost 4 bases and J 2 bases, leaving 6 bases between the germline ends. DNA of the CDR3: TGCGCCAGCAGCAAGCTTAACACCGGGGAGCTGTTTTTT. Encoded protein: CASSKLNTGELFF.

There are many counts of this clonotype. This chain links TRBV29-1 with TRBJ2-5; tentatively, D is TRBD1 (5 bases). Between the trimmed V and J ends, which lost 0 bases and 2 bases, there was a span of 13 bases. The CDR3 is made up of 15 amino acids. Germline V CDR1 and CDR2: SQVTM, ANQGSEA. The CDR3 DNA sequence: TGCAGCGTTGAAGATCGTGGCAGGGCACAAGAGACCCAGTACTTC. It translates to CSVEDRGRAQETQYF.

The rearrangement joins TRBV6-5 to TRBJ2-7; D might be TRBD2 (6 bases). Trimming left V 4 bases short and J 2 bases short, with 15 bases between. Germline loops: CDR1 MNHEY, CDR2 SVGAGI. The CDR3 extends over 15 amino acids. CDR3 protein: CASSSPTGAAYEQYF. The CDR3 DNA sequence: TGTGCCAGCAGTTCCCCGACGGGAGCAGCCTACGAGCAGTACTTC.

This clonotype was detected a few times. The gene calls are TRBV20-1 and TRBJ2-7; 10 nucleotides match TRBD1. Per germline, CDR1 DFQATT and CDR2 SNEGSKA (reference sequence). This CDR3 comprises 14 residues. With 3 bases clipped from V and 3 bases from J, the junction kept 5 bases outside the gene matches. This CDR3 reads CSASRDRGFYEQYF. DNA of the CDR3: TGCAGTGCTAGCCGGGACAGGGGATTCTACGAGCAGTACTTC.

This chain connects TRBV18 to TRBJ2-7; D remains unclear. Trimming removed 3 bases at V and 3 bases at J, with 12 bases between. The CDR3 is made up of 14 amino acids. Germline lookup yields CDR1 KGHSH and CDR2 LQKENI. The CDR3, as DNA: TGTGCCAGCTCACCCACGCCTACCTACTACGAGCAGTACTTC. Amino acid sequence: CASSPTPTYYEQYF.

This clonotype has a handful of counts. The chain is built from TRBV7-2 and TRBJ2-2; D remains ambiguous. Trimming took 1 base from V and 6 from J, leaving 12 bases between them. CDR3 length equals 15 residues. Germline CDR1 and CDR2: SGHTA and FQGNSA. The CDR3 coding sequence is TGTGCCAGCAGCTTAGGGGTTATTGGCGCCGGGGAGCTGTTTTTT. This sequence encodes CASSLGVIGAGELFF.

This clonotype was detected only a few times. CDR3 sequence: CASSPIDPTHGYTF. DNA of the CDR3: TGTGCCAGCAGCCCTATTGACCCTACCCATGGCTACACCTTC. V and J are TRBV7-6 and TRBJ1-2; D remains unclear. CDR1 and CDR2 from the germline V gene are SGHVS and FNYEAQ. V was shortened by 5 bases and J by 6 bases, with 16 bases between the two germline ends. This CDR3 comprises 14 residues.

The chain is built from TRBV9 and TRBJ1-1; unclear D gene. Germline-derived CDR1 and CDR2 are SGDLS and YYNGEE. The CDR3 sequence is 14 residues long. The germline V and J ends were trimmed by 0 bases and 1 base, with 7 bases remaining between them. CDR3 protein: CASSVEEENTEAFF. The CDR3 DNA sequence: TGTGCCAGCAGCGTAGAGGAAGAGAACACTGAAGCTTTCTTT.